These 25 T cell receptor beta chains were all obtained from the same sample, sequenced in a study of blood T cell repertoires in COVID-19. The protocol was immunoSEQ multiplex PCR, while the TCRdb copy is restricted to in-frame clones and leaves out a portion. The repertoire holds approximately 290,000 clones, with around 87% as singletons. Input material: PBMCs or T cells enriched from blood (not recorded which). The receptors stem from a woman in her late teens or twenties with acute COVID-19.

The chain combines TRBV29-1 with TRBJ1-1; no reliable D call. There are 10 residues in the CDR3. Trimming stripped 5 bases from V and 8 bases from J, with 9 bases between. From germline, CDR1 is SQVTM and CDR2 ANQGSEA. The CDR3 sequence: CSVSPTEAFF. The CDR3 DNA follows: TGCAGCGTTTCCCCGACAGAAGCTTTCTTT.

V is TRBV10-3 and J is TRBJ2-3, with 7 nucleotides matching TRBD2. The CDR3 sequence is 13 residues long. V trimming: 5 bases; J trimming: 6 bases; junction bases outside the gene matches: 5. CDR1 ENHRY and CDR2 SYGVKD come from the germline V gene. Written as DNA, the CDR3 is TGTGCCATCAGTCTCCCGACTAGCGATACGCAGTATTTT. Translation: CAISLPTSDTQYF.

The V and J genes are TRBV12-3 or TRBV12-4 and TRBJ2-7, with D tentatively TRBD2 (5 bases). Deletions cut 5 bases from V and 4 bases from J, with 12 bases between. The CDR3 spans 13 residues. CDR3 DNA: TGTGCCAGCAGTATTAGGCTAGCTTACGAGCAGTACTTC. It is translated as CASSIRLAYEQYF.

V gene TRBV28 combines with J gene TRBJ1-4; 7 bases are shared with TRBD1. Losses at the gene ends were 6 bases for V and 3 bases for J; bases not matched to a gene: 4. The CDR3 spans 14 residues. Looked up from germline, CDR1 is MDHEN and CDR2 is SYDVKM. The CDR3: CASSPGGANEKLFF. In DNA form, the CDR3 reads TGTGCCAGCAGCCCAGGGGGAGCTAATGAAAAACTGTTTTTT. The full variable domain, rest sourced from reference TRBV28 and TRBJ1-4, is DVKVTQSSRYLVKRTGEKVFLECVQDMDHENMFWYRQDPGLGLRLIYFSYDVKMKEKGDIPEGYSVSREKKERFSLILESASTNQTSMYLCASSPGGANEKLFFGSGTQLSVL.

This chain uses TRBV5-4 with TRBJ2-1; 10 nucleotides match TRBD2. The trim removed 0 bases at V and 7 bases at J, leaving 1 base unmatched. CDR1 and CDR2 from the germline V gene are SGHNT and YYREEE (reference sequence). CDR3 length: 14 residues. The CDR3 is CASSLGTSGNEQFF. CDR3 in DNA: TGTGCCAGCAGCTTGGGGACTAGCGGAAATGAGCAGTTCTTC. Full variable domain (outside the CDR3, taken from reference TRBV5-4 and TRBJ2-1): ETGVTQSPTHLIKTRGQQVTLRCSSQSGHNTVSWYQQALGQGPQFIFQYYREEENGRGNFPPRFSGLQFPNYSSELNVNALELDDSALYLCASSLGTSGNEQFFGPGTRLTVL.

The rearrangement joins TRBV9 to TRBJ1-3; tentative D call: TRBD1 (5 bases). Per germline, CDR1 SGDLS and CDR2 YYNGEE. The CDR3 consists of 13 residues. Between the trimmed V and J ends, which lost 3 bases and 7 bases, there was a span of 11 bases. The DNA of the CDR3 is TGTGCCAGCAGCGAAGGGGCGTGGAACACCATATATTTT. Its translation: CASSEGAWNTIYF.

This clone was seen a few times. The chain has TRBV19 and TRBJ1-2; TRBD1 matches 10 bases. The CDR3 extends over 14 amino acids. CDR1 and CDR2 from the germline V gene are LNHDA and SQIVND (reference sequence). Losses at the gene ends were 5 bases for V and 8 bases for J; bases not matched to a gene: 8. CDR3 sequence reads: CASSPGQGQGGYTF. CDR3 sequence (DNA): TGTGCCAGTAGTCCAGGACAGGGACAGGGGGGCTACACCTTC.

The chain uses TRBV28 and TRBJ1-2, with D unresolved. The V and J ends lost 5 bases and 3 bases respectively, with 4 bases between them. Germline lookup yields CDR1 MDHEN and CDR2 SYDVKM. The CDR3 is made up of 11 amino acids. The CDR3 region is CASSLDYGYTF. The CDR3 nucleotides are TGTGCCAGCAGTCTCGACTATGGCTACACCTTC.

This chain uses TRBV10-3 with TRBJ1-2, with unresolved D. Trimming took 8 bases from V and 6 from J, leaving 10 bases between them. From germline, CDR1 is ENHRY and CDR2 SYGVKD. This CDR3 region has 11 residues. CDR3 coding DNA: TGTGCCATCCGCGGGAAGGATGGCTACACCTTC. This codes for CAIRGKDGYTF.

J is TRBJ2-1 and V is TRBV2, with TRBD2 identical over 11 bases. V dropped 9 bases and J dropped 5; count of bases not matched to a gene: 6. Germline values: CDR1 SNHLY, CDR2 FYNNEI. The CDR3 contains 14 residues. The CDR3 sequence: CARVGLADHNEQFF. CDR3 bases: TGTGCCAGAGTGGGACTAGCGGACCACAATGAGCAGTTCTTC.

CDR3 nucleotide sequence: TGTGCCAGCAGCCCCCCGGGGGATAATTCACCCCTCCACTTT. Amino acid sequence: CASSPPGDNSPLHF. The chain joins TRBV11-2 to TRBJ1-6; D might be TRBD1 (5 bases). V lost 5 bases to trimming and J lost 5 bases, with 10 bases between them. The germline gives CDR1 SGHAT, CDR2 FQNNGV. The CDR3 length is 14 residues.

The chain combines TRBV11-3 with TRBJ1-3; TRBD1 agrees at 10 bases. The CDR3 extends over 14 amino acids. Germline lookup yields CDR1 SGHNT and CDR2 YENEEA. V was pared by 3 bases and J by 8 bases, with 4 bases of the junction left unmatched. CDR3 amino acids: CASSFDGTGDTIYF. Here the CDR3 DNA reads TGTGCCAGCAGCTTCGACGGGACAGGGGACACCATATATTTT. The full variable domain, in which reference TRBV11-3 and TRBJ1-3 provide the parts outside the CDR3, is EAGVVQSPRYKIIEKKQPVAFWCNPISGHNTLYWYLQNLGQGPELLIRYENEEAVDDSQLPKDRFSAERLKGVDSTLKIQPAELGDSAVYLCASSFDGTGDTIYFGEGSWLTVV.

This clone was picked up one time. The chain links TRBV6-5 to TRBJ2-1, with 7 nucleotides matching TRBD1. The CDR3 is 14 residues long. The J segment lost 9 bases and the V segment lost 5 bases, leaving 10 bases of the junction unmatched. The germline V gene encodes CDR1 MNHEY and CDR2 SVGAGI. DNA for the CDR3: TGTGCCAGCAGTCGCACGACAGGGCGCGGTGAGCAGTTCTTC. Amino acids: CASSRTTGRGEQFF.

This clone has only one observation. The chain carries TRBV28 and TRBJ1-2, with D tentatively TRBD1 (5 bases). The CDR3 is made up of 15 amino acids. Trimming removed 7 bases at V and 3 bases at J, with 18 bases between. Germline loops: CDR1 MDHEN, CDR2 SYDVKM. The CDR3 DNA is TGTGCCAGCACCAAAGGGGCAGCGCTGTACTATGGCTACACCTTC. This codes for CASTKGAALYYGYTF.

The chain employs TRBV5-1 and TRBJ1-5; no reliable D call. This CDR3 comprises 15 residues. Trimming took 4 bases from V and 3 from J, leaving 14 bases between them. CDR1 is SGHRS, CDR2 YFSETQ, per germline. The CDR3, as DNA: TGCGCCAGCAGCCGGGCGGGCGAAAACAATCAGCCCCAGCATTTT. This codes for CASSRAGENNQPQHF.

The chain joins TRBV28 to TRBJ1-4; maybe TRBD1 (6 bases). With 6 bases removed from V and 7 bases from J, the gap between germline ends came to 12 bases. Germline V lookup: CDR1 MDHEN, CDR2 SYDVKM. The CDR3 has 13 residues. The CDR3 loop reads CASSDPGAEKLFF. DNA for the CDR3: TGTGCCAGCAGCGACCCAGGGGCTGAAAAACTGTTTTTT.

The V gene is TRBV19, the J gene TRBJ2-5, with 8 bases aligning to TRBD1. Germline trimming cut 6 bases from V and 2 bases from J; bases unmatched to any gene: 2. Per the germline V gene, CDR1 is LNHDA and CDR2 is SQIVND (reference sequence). The CDR3 sequence is 13 residues long. The CDR3 is CASRTGVQETQYF. For the CDR3, the DNA is TGTGCCAGTAGGACAGGGGTTCAAGAGACCCAGTACTTC.

In DNA form, the CDR3 reads TGTGCCAGCGGGACCGCGGGGACAGGGTTGAGGACTGAAGCTTTCTTT. Its translation is CASGTAGTGLRTEAFF. The V gene is TRBV27, the J gene TRBJ1-1, with 9 bases identical to TRBD1. The V segment lost 8 bases and the J segment 5 bases; nucleotides outside the gene matches: 15. Looked up from germline, CDR1 is MNHEY and CDR2 is SMNVEV (reference sequence). This CDR3 region has 16 residues.

The rearrangement links TRBV30 to TRBJ2-3, with TRBD2 matching 7 bases. Germline lookup yields CDR1 GTSNPN and CDR2 SVGIG (reference sequence). The V gene end was trimmed by 1 base and the J gene end by 6 bases; junction bases not matched to a gene: 4. The CDR3 is made up of 13 amino acids. This CDR3 is CAWSAAGADTQYF. The CDR3 DNA follows: TGTGCCTGGAGTGCTGCGGGAGCCGATACGCAGTATTTT.

The chain joins TRBV11-2 to TRBJ1-1, with TRBD1 matching over 8 bases. Germline V gives CDR1 SGHAT, CDR2 FQNNGV. V was clipped by 6 bases and J by 3 bases; unmatched bases: 9. There are 15 residues in the CDR3. DNA of the CDR3: TGTGCCAGCAGACGTGTGGGACAGGCTGACACTGAAGCTTTCTTT. Translation: CASRRVGQADTEAFF.

CDR3 sequence reads: CASSSGVGSYNSPLHF. CDR3 nucleotide sequence: TGTGCCAGCAGTTCGGGTGTGGGCTCCTATAATTCACCCCTCCACTTT. V and J are TRBV7-9 and TRBJ1-6; D ambiguous. Per germline, CDR1 SEHNR and CDR2 FQNEAQ (reference sequence). Trimming took off 6 bases at V and 0 bases at J, with 12 bases between the two ends. This CDR3 contains 16 residues.

The gene calls are TRBV19 and TRBJ2-4, with TRBD1 identical over 10 bases. The CDR3 has 15 amino acids. J lost 3 bases, V lost 6 bases, and 5 bases had no gene match. Per the germline V gene, CDR1 is LNHDA and CDR2 is SQIVND (reference sequence). The CDR3 coding sequence is TGTGCCAGTAGCGGACAGGGGGGATTCAAAAACATTCAGTACTTC. This encodes CASSGQGGFKNIQYF.

The chain is built from TRBV28 and TRBJ1-1; 7 nucleotides line up with TRBD1. V dropped 5 bases and J dropped 6; count of bases not matched to a gene: 12. This CDR3 spans 15 amino acids. In germline, CDR1 is MDHEN, CDR2 SYDVKM. DNA of the CDR3: TGTGCCAGCAGTATAATGACAGGGCGGGACCCTGAAGCTTTCTTT. This encodes CASSIMTGRDPEAFF.

CDR3 region: CASSLDRGPPGEQYF. The DNA of the CDR3 is TGTGCCAGCAGCTTGGACAGGGGCCCCCCTGGGGAGCAGTACTTC. The chain couples TRBV5-6 to TRBJ2-7, with TRBD1 matching over 7 bases. The CDR3 length is 15 residues. The V gene's germline CDR1 is SGHDT and CDR2 YYEEEE. The ends lost 0 bases at V and 7 bases at J; junction bases unmatched: 10.

The V and J genes are TRBV20-1 and TRBJ2-1; unclear D gene. Trimming removed 6 bases from V and 4 bases from J, with 4 bases in between. This CDR3 is built from 10 residues. Germline values: CDR1 DFQATT, CDR2 SNEGSKA (reference sequence). CDR3 sequence reads: CSAMYNEQFF. CDR3 sequence (DNA): TGCAGTGCCATGTACAATGAGCAGTTCTTC.